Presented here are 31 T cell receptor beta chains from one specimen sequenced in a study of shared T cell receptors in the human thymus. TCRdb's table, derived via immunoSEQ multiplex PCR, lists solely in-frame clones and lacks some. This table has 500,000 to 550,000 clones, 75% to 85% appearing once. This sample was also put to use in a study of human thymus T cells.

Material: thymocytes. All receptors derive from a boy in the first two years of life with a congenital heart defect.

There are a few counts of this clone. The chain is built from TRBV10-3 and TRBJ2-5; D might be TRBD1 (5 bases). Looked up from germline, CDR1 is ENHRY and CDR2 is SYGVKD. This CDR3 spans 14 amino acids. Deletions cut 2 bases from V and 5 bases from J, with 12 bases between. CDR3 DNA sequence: TGTGCCATCAGTGAGACTCAGGGCCAGGAGACCCAGTACTTC. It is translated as CAISETQGQETQYF.

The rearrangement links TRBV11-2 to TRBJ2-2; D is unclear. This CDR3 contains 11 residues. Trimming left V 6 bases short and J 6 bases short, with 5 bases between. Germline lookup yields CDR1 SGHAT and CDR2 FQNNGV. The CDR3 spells CASSRAGELFF. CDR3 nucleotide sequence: TGTGCCAGCAGTCGGGCCGGGGAGCTGTTTTTT.

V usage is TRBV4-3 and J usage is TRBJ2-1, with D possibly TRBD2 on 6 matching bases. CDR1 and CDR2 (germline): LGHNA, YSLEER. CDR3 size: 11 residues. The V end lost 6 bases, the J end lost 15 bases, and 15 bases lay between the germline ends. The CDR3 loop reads CASRPRLGTFF. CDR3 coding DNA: TGCGCCAGCAGGCCTCGACTAGGGACGTTCTTC.

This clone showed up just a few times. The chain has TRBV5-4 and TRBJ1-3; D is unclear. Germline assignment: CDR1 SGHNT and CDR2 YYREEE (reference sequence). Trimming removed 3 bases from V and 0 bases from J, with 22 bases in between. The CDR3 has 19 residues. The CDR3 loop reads CASSCQGRKDCNSGNTIYF. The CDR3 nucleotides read TGTGCCAGCAGCTGTCAAGGGAGAAAAGACTGCAACTCTGGAAACACCATATATTTT.

Here the CDR3 DNA reads TGTGCCATCAGTGATGGGCAGGAACCCGACTATGGCTACACCTTC. It encodes CAISDGQEPDYGYTF. The V call is TRBV10-3, the J call TRBJ1-2, with unresolved D. Germline CDR1 and CDR2: ENHRY and SYGVKD. CDR3 size: 15 residues. Trimming removed 3 bases from V and 3 bases from J, with 14 bases in between.

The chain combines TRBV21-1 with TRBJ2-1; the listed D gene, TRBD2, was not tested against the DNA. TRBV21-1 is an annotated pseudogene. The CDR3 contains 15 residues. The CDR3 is CASSTRGLAGNEQFF. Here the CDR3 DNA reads TGTGCCAGCAGCACCCGTGGACTAGCCGGCAATGAGCAGTTCTTC.

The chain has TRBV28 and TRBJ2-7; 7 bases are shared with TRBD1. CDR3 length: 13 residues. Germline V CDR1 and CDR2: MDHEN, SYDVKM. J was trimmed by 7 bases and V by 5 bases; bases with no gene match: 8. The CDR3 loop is CASSLSGGREQYF. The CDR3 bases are TGTGCCAGCAGTCTTTCAGGGGGAAGGGAGCAGTACTTC.

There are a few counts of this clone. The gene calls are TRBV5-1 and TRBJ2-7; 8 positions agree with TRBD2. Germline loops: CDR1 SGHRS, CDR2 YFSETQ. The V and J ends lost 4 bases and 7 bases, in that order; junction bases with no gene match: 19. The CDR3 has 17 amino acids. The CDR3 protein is CASSGTAERGSSGEQYF. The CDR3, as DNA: TGCGCCAGCAGCGGCACGGCGGAGCGGGGGTCCTCGGGAGAGCAGTACTTC. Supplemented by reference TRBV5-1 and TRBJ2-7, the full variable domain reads KAGVTQTPRYLIKTRGQQVTLSCSPISGHRSVSWYQQTPGQGLQFLFEYFSETQRNKGNFPGRFSGRQFSNSRSEMNVSTLELGDSALYLCASSGTAERGSSGEQYFGPGTRLTVT.

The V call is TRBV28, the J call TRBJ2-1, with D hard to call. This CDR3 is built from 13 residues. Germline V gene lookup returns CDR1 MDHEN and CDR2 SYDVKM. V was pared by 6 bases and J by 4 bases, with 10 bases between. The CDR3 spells CASSLSPYNEQFF. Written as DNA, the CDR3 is TGTGCCAGCAGCCTCAGTCCATACAATGAGCAGTTCTTC.

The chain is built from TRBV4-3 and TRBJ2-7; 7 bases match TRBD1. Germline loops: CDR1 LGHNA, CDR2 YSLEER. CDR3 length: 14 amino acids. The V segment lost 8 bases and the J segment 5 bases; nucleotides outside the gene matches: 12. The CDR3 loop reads CASSLTGTVNEQYF. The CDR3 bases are TGCGCCAGCTCTTTGACAGGGACAGTAAACGAGCAGTACTTC.

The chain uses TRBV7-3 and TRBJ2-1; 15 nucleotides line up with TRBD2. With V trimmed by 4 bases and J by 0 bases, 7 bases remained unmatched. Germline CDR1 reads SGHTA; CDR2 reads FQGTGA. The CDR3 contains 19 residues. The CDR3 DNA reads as TGTGCCAGCAGCTCGCCGGGACTAGCGGGAGGTCACTCCTACAATGAGCAGTTCTTC. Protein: CASSSPGLAGGHSYNEQFF.

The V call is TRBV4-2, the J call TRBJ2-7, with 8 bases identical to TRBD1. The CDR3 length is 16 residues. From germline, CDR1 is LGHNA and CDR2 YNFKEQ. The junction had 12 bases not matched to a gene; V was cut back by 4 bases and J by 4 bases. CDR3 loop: CASSPTRGRGHYEQYF. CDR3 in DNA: TGTGCCAGCAGCCCGACCCGGGGCAGGGGGCATTACGAGCAGTACTTC.

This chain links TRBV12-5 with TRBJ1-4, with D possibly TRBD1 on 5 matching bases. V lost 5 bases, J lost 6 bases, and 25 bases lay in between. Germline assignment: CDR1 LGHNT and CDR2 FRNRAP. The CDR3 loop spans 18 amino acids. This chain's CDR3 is CASGPFPSWGGKDEKLFF. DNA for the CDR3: TGTGCTAGTGGTCCCTTCCCCTCATGGGGGGGAAAGGATGAAAAACTGTTTTTT.

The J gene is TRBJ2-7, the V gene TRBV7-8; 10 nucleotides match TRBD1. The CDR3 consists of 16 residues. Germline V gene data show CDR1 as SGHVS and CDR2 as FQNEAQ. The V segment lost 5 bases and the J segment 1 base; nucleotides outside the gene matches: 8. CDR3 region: CASSLEGTGVSYEQYF. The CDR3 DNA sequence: TGTGCCAGCAGCCTAGAGGGGACAGGGGTGTCCTACGAGCAGTACTTC. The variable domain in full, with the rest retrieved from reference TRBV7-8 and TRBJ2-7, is GAGVSQSPRYKVAKRGQDVALRCDPISGHVSLFWYQQALGQGPEFLTYFQNEAQLDKSGLPSDRFFAERPEGSVSTLKIQRTQQEDSAVYLCASSLEGTGVSYEQYFGPGTRLTVT.

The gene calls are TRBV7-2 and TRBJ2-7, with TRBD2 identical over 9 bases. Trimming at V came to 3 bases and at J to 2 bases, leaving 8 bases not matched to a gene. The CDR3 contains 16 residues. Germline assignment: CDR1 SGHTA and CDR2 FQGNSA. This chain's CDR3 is CASSFLGLAHTYEQYF. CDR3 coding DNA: TGTGCCAGCAGCTTTCTCGGACTAGCGCATACCTACGAGCAGTACTTC.

The CDR3, as DNA: TGTGCCAGCAGCCTCCCGGGACAGGGTTCAGTAAATCAGCCCCAGCATTTT. This sequence encodes CASSLPGQGSVNQPQHF. The gene calls are TRBV2 and TRBJ1-5; 9 bases line up with TRBD1. Germline V CDR1 and CDR2: SNHLY, FYNNEI. The CDR3 is 17 residues long. V shed 6 bases and J 4 bases; nucleotides not matched to a gene: 13. Full variable domain (rest looked up from reference TRBV2 and TRBJ1-5): EPEVTQTPSHQVTQMGQEVILRCVPISNHLYFYWYRQILGQKVEFLVSFYNNEISEKSEIFDDQFSVERPDGSNFTLKIRSTKLEDSAMYFCASSLPGQGSVNQPQHFGDGTRLSIL.

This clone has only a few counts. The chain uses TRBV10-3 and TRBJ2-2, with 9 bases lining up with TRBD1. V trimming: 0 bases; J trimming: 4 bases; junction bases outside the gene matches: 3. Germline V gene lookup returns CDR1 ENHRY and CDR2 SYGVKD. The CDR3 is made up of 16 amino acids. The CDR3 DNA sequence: TGTGCCATCAGTGAGTCTTGGACAGGGGCCACCGGGGAGCTGTTTTTT. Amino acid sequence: CAISESWTGATGELFF.

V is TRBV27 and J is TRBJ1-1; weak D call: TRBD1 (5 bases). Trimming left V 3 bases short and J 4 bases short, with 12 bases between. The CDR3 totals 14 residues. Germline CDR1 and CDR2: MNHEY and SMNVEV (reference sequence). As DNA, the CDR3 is TGTGCCAGCAGTTTCCAGACCGGGGGCACTGAAGCTTTCTTT. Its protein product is CASSFQTGGTEAFF.

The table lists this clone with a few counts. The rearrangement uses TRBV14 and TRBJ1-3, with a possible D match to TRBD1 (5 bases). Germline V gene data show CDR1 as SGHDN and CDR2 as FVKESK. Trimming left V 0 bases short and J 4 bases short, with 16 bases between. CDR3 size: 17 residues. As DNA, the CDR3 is TGTGCCAGCAGCCAAGATCGGGCGGGGGTGAAAGGAAACACCATATATTTT. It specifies CASSQDRAGVKGNTIYF.

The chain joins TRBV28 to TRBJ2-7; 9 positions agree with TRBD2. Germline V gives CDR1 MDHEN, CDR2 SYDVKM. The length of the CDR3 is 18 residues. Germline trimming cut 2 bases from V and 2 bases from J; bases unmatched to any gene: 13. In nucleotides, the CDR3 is TGTGCCAGCAGTTTAGAATCCCCTGGACTAGCGTCCGCCTACGAGCAGTACTTC. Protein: CASSLESPGLASAYEQYF.

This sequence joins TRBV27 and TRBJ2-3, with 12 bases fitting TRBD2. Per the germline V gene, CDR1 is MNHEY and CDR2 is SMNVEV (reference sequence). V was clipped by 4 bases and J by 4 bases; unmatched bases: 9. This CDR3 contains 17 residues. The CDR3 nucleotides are TGTGCCAGCAGTTCCCCCGCCCTAGCGGGAGGGCCAGATACGCAGTATTTT. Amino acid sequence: CASSSPALAGGPDTQYF.

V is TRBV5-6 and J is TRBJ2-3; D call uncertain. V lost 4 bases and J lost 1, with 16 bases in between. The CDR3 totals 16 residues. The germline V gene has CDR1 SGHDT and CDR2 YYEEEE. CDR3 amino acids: CASSINSYSGTDTQYF. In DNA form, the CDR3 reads TGTGCCAGCAGCATAAATTCCTACTCCGGCACAGATACGCAGTATTTT.

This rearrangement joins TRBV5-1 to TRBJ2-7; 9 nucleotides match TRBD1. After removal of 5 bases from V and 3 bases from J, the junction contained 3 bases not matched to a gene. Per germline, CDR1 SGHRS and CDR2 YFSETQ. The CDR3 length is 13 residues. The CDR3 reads CASRTGGHYEQYF. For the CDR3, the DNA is TGCGCCAGCAGGACAGGGGGACACTACGAGCAGTACTTC.

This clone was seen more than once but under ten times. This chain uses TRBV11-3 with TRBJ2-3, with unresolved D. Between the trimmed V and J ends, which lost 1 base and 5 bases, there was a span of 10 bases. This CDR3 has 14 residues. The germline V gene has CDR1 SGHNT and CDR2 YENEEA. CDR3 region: CASSLVSGRDTQYF. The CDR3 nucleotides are TGTGCCAGCAGCTTAGTATCGGGTAGAGATACGCAGTATTTT.

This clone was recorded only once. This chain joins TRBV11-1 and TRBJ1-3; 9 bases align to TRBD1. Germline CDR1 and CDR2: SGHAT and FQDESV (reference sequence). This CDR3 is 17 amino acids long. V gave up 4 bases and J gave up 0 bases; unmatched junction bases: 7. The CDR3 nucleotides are TGTGCCAGCAGCTGCCGCGACAGGGGGAGCTCTGGAAACACCATATATTTT. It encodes CASSCRDRGSSGNTIYF.

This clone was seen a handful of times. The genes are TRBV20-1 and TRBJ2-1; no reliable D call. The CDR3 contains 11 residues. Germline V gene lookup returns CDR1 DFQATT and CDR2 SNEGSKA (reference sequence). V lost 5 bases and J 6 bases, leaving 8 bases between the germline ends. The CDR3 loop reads CSARFGNEQFF. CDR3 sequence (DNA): TGCAGTGCTCGGTTCGGCAATGAGCAGTTCTTC.

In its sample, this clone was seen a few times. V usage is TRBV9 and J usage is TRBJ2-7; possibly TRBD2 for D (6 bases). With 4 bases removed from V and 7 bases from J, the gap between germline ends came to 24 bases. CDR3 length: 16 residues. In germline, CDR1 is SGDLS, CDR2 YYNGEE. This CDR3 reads CASSPSALATVREQYF. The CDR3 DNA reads TGTGCCAGCAGCCCGAGCGCCCTAGCGACTGTGCGGGAGCAGTACTTC.

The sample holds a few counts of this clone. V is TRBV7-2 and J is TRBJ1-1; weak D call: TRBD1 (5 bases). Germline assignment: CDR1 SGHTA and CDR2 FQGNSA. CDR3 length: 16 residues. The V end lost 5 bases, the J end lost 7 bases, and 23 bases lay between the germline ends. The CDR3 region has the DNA TGTGCCAGCAGCCCAGCTGGGGCAGCTAATCCTAATGAAGCTTTCTTT. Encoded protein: CASSPAGAANPNEAFF.

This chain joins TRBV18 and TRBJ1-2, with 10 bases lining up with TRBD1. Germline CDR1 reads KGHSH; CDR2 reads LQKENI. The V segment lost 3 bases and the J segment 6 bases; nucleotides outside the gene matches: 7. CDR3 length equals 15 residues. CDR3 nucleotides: TGTGCCAGCTCACCTACCGGGACAGGGGTTCATGGCTACACCTTC. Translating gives CASSPTGTGVHGYTF. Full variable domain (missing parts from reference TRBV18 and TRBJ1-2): NAGVMQNPRHLVRRRGQEARLRCSPMKGHSHVYWYRQLPEEGLKFMVYLQKENIIDESGMPKERFSAEFPKEGPSILRIQQVVRGDSAAYFCASSPTGTGVHGYTFGSGTRLTVV.

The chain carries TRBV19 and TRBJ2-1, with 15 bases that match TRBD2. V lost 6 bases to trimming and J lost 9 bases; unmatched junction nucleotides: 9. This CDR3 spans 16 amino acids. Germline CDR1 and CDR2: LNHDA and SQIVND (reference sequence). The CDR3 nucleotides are TGTGCCAGTAGAGACAGGGGGGGACTAGCGGGGGGTGAGCAGTTCTTC. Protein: CASRDRGGLAGGEQFF.

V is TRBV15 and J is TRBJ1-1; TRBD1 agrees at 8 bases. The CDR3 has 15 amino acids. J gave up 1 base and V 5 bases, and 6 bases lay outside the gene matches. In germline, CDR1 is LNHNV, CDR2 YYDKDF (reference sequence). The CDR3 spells CATSVDRGQNTEAFF. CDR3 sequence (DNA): TGTGCCACCAGCGTCGACAGGGGCCAGAACACTGAAGCTTTCTTT.